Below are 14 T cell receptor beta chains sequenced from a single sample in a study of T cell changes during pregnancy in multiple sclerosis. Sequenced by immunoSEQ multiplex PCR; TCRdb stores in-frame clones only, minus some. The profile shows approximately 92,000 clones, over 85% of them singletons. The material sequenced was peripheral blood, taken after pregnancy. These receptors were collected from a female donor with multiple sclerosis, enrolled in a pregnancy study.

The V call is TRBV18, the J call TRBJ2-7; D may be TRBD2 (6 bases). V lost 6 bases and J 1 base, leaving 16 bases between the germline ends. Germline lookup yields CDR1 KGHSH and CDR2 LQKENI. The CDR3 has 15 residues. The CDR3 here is CASSTEGVGSYEQYF. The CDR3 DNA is TGTGCCAGCTCCACGGAGGGTGTAGGGTCCTACGAGCAGTACTTC.

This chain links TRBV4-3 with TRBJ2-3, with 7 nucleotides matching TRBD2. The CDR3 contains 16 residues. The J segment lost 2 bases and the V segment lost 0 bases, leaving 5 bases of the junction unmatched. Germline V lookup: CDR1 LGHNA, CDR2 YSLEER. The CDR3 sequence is CASSQDLGTNTDTQYF. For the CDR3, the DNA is TGCGCCAGCAGCCAAGATCTCGGGACTAACACAGATACGCAGTATTTT.

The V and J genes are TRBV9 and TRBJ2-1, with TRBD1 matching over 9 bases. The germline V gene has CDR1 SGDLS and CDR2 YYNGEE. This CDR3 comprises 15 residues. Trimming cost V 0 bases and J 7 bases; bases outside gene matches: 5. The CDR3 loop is CASSVEGQGKNEQFF. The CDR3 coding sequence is TGTGCCAGCAGCGTAGAAGGACAGGGGAAGAATGAGCAGTTCTTC.

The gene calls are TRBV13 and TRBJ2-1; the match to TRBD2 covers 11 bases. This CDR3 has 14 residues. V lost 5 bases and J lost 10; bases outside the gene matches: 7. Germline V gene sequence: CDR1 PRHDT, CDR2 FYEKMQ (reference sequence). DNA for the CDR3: TGTGCCAGCAGCAGAACTAGCGGGAGCTGGGAGCAGTTCTTC. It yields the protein CASSRTSGSWEQFF.

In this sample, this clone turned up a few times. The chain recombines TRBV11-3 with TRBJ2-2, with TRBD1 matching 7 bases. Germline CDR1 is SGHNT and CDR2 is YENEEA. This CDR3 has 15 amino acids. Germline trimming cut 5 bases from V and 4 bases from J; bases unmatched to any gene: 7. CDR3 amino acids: CASSVTGVSTGELFF. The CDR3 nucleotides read TGTGCCAGCAGCGTCACAGGGGTTAGCACCGGGGAGCTGTTTTTT.

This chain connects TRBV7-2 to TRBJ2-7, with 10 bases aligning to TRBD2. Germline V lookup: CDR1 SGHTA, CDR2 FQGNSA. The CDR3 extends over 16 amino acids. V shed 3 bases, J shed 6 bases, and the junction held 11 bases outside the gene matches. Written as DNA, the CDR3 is TGTGCCAGCAGCTTCCGAATACTAGCGGGACACGGCGAGCAGTACTTC. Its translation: CASSFRILAGHGEQYF. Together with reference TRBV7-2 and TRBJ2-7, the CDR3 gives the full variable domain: GAGVSQSPSNKVTEKGKDVELRCDPISGHTALYWYRQSLGQGLEFLIYFQGNSAPDKSGLPSDRFSAERTGGSVSTLTIQRTQQEDSAVYLCASSFRILAGHGEQYFGPGTRLTVT.

This CDR3 is CASSLVSGTGELFF. CDR3 nucleotide sequence: TGTGCCAGCAGCTTAGTATCGGGCACCGGGGAGCTGTTTTTT. The rearrangement uses TRBV7-9 and TRBJ2-2, with unresolved D. Germline V gene lookup returns CDR1 SEHNR and CDR2 FQNEAQ (reference sequence). This CDR3 has 14 amino acids. Between the trimmed V and J ends, which lost 1 base and 4 bases, there was a span of 7 bases. Looking up the rest from reference TRBV7-9 and TRBJ2-2 gives the full variable domain: DTGVSQNPRHKITKRGQNVTFRCDPISEHNRLYWYRQTLGQGPEFLTYFQNEAQLEKSRLLSDRFSAERPKGSFSTLEIQRTEQGDSAMYLCASSLVSGTGELFFGEGSRLTVL.

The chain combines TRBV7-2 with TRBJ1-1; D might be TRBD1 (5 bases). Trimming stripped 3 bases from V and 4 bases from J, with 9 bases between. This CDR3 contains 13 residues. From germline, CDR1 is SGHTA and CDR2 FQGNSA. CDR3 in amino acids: CASSFDSSTEAFF. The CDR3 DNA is TGTGCCAGCAGCTTTGACAGTAGCACTGAAGCTTTCTTT.

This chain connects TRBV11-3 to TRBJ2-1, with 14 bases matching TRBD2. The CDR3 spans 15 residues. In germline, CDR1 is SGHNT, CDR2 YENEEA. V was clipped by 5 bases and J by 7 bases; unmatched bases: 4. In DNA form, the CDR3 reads TGTGCCAGCAGCCGACTAGCGGGAGGGCCAAATGAGCAGTTCTTC. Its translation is CASSRLAGGPNEQFF.

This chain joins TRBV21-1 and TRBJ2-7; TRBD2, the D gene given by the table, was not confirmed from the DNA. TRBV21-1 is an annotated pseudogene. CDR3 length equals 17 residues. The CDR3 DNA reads TGTGCCAGCAGCAAATCAGGGGAGGGCCTCCCCGTTCGGGAGCAGTACTTC. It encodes CASSKSGEGLPVREQYF.

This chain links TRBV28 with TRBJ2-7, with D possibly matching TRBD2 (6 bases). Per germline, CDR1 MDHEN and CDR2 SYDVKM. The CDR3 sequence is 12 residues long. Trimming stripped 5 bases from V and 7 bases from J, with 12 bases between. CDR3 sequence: CASSHRGLEQYF. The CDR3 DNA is TGTGCCAGCAGTCACCGGGGACTGGAGCAGTACTTC. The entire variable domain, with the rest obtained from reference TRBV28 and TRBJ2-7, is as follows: DVKVTQSSRYLVKRTGEKVFLECVQDMDHENMFWYRQDPGLGLRLIYFSYDVKMKEKGDIPEGYSVSREKKERFSLILESASTNQTSMYLCASSHRGLEQYFGPGTRLTVT.

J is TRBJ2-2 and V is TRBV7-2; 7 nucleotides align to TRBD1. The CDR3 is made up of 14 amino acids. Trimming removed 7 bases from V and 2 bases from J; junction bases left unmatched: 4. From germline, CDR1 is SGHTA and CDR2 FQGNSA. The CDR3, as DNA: TGTGCCAGCACCCGGGACAGAAACACCGGGGAGCTGTTTTTT. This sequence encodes CASTRDRNTGELFF.

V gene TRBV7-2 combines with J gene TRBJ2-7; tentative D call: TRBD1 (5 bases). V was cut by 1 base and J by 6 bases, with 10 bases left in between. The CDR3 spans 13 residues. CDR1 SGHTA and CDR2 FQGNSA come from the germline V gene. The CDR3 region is CASSLGRAAEQYF. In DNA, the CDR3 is TGTGCCAGCAGCTTAGGCAGGGCGGCCGAGCAGTACTTC.

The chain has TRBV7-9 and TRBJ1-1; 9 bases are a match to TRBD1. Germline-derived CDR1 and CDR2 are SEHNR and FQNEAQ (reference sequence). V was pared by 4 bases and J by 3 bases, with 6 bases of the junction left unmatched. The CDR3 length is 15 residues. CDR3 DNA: TGTGCCAGCAGCTCTTTACAGGGGGCGGACACTGAAGCTTTCTTT. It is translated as CASSSLQGADTEAFF.